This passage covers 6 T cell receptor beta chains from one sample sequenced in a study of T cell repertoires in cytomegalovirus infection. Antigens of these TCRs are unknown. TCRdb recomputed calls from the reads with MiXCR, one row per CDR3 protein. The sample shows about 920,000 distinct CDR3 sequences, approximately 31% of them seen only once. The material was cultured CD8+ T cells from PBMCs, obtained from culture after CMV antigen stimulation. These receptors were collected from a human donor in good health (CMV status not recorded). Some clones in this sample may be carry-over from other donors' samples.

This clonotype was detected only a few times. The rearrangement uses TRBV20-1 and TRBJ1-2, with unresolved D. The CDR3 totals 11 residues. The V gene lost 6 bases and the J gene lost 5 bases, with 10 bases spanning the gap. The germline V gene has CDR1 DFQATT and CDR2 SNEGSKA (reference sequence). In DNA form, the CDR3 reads TGCAGTGCCGATCAGCGATATGGCTACACCTTC. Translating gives CSADQRYGYTF.

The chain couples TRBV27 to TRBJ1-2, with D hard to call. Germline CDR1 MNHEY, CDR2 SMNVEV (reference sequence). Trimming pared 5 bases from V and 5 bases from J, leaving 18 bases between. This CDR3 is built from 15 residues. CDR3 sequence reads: CASSPGPFNPYGYTF. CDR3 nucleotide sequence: TGTGCCAGCAGTCCAGGTCCCTTCAACCCTTATGGCTACACCTTC.

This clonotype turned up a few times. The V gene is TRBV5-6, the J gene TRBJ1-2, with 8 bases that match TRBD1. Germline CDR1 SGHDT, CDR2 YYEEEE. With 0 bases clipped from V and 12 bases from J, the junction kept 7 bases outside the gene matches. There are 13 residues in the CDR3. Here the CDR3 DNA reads TGTGCCAGCAGCTTGGCAGGGGGCATCATCCACACCTTC. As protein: CASSLAGGIIHTF.

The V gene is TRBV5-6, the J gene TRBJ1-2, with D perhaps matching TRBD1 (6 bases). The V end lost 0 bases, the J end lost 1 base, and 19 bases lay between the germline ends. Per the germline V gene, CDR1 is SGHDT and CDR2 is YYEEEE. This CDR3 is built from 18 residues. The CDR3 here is CASSLVSDGQHYNYGYTF. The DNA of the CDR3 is TGTGCCAGCAGCTTGGTTTCGGACGGACAGCATTATAACTATGGCTACACCTTC.

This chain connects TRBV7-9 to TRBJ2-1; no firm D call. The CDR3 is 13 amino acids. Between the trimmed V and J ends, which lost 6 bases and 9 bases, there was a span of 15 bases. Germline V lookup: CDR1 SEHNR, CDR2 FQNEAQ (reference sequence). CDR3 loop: CASRGQTDGEQFF. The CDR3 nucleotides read TGTGCCAGCAGAGGTCAGACGGACGGTGAGCAGTTCTTC.

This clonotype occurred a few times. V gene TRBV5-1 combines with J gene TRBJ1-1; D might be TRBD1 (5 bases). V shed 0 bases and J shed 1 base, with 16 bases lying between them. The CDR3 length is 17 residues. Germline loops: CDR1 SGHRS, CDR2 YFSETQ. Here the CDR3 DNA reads TGCGCCAGCAGCTTGGCCCAGGGAGTGGCTCAGAACACTGAAGCTTTCTTT. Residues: CASSLAQGVAQNTEAFF. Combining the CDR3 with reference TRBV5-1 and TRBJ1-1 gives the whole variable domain KAGVTQTPRYLIKTRGQQVTLSCSPISGHRSVSWYQQTPGQGLQFLFEYFSETQRNKGNFPGRFSGRQFSNSRSEMNVSTLELGDSALYLCASSLAQGVAQNTEAFFGQGTRLTVV.